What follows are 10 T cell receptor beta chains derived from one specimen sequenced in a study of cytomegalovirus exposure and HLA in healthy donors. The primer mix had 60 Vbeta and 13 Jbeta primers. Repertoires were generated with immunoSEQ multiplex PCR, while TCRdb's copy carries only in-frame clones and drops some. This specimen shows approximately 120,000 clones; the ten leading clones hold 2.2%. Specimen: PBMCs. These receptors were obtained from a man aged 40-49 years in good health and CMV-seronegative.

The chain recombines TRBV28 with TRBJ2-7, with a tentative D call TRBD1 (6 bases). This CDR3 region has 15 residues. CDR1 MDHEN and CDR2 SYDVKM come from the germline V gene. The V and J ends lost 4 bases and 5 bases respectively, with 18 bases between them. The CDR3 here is CASSSPGQGDNEQYF. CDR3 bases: TGTGCCAGCAGTTCACCGGGACAAGGTGATAACGAGCAGTACTTC.

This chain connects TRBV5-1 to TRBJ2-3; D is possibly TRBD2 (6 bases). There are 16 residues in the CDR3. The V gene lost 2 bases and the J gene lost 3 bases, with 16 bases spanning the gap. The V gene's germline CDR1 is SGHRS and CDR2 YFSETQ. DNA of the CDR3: TGCGCCAGCAGCTTCCCGTCTAGCGTGGAGACAGATACGCAGTATTTT. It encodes CASSFPSSVETDTQYF.

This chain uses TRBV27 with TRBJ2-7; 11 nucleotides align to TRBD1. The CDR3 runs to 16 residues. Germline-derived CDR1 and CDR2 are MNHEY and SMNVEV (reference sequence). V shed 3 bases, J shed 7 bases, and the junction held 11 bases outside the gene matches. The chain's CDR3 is CASSFLPDRGPREQYF. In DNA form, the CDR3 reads TGTGCCAGCAGTTTTCTTCCGGACAGGGGGCCCAGGGAGCAGTACTTC.

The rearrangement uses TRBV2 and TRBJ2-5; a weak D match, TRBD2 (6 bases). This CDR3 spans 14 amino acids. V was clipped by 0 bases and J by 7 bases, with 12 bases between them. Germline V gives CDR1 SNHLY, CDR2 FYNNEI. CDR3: CASSEAPLAGTQYF. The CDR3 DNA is TGTGCCAGCAGTGAAGCGCCACTAGCTGGGACCCAGTACTTC.

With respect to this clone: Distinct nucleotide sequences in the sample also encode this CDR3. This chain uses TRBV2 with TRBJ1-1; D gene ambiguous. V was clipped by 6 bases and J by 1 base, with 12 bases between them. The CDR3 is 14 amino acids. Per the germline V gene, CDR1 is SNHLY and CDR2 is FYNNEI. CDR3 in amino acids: CASSAGRGNTEAFF. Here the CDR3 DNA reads TGTGCCAGCAGCGCCGGACGGGGGAACACTGAAGCTTTCTTT. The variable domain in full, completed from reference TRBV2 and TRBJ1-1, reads EPEVTQTPSHQVTQMGQEVILRCVPISNHLYFYWYRQILGQKVEFLVSFYNNEISEKSEIFDDQFSVERPDGSNFTLKIRSTKLEDSAMYFCASSAGRGNTEAFFGQGTRLTVV.

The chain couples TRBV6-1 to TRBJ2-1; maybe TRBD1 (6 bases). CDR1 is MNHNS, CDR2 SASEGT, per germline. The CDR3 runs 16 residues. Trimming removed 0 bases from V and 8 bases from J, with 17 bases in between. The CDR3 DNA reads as TGTGCCAGCAGTGAAGCGCTCTCGGACAGAGGCCATGAGCAGTTCTTC. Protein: CASSEALSDRGHEQFF.

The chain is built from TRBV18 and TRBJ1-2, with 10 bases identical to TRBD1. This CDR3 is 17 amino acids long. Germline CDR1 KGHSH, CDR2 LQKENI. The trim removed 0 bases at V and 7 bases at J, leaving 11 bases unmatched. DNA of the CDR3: TGTGCCAGCTCACCACCGGGGGACAGGGGAGCTGGGGCTGGCTACACCTTC. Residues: CASSPPGDRGAGAGYTF.

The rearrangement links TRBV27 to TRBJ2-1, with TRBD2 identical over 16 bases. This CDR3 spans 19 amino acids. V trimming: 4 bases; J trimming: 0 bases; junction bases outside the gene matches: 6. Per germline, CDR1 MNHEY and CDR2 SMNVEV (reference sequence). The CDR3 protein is CASSSGLAGGPGSYNEQFF. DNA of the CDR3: TGTGCCAGCAGTTCGGGACTAGCGGGAGGGCCTGGCTCCTACAATGAGCAGTTCTTC.

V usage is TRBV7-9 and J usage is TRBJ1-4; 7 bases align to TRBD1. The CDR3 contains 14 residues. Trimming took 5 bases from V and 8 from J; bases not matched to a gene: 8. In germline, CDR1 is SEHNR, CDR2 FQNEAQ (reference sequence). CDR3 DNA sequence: TGTGCCAGCAGCCAGGGACAGACGGGGGAAAAACTGTTTTTT. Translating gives CASSQGQTGEKLFF. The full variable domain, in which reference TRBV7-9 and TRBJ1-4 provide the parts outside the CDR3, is DTGVSQNPRHKITKRGQNVTFRCDPISEHNRLYWYRQTLGQGPEFLTYFQNEAQLEKSRLLSDRFSAERPKGSFSTLEIQRTEQGDSAMYLCASSQGQTGEKLFFGSGTQLSVL.

The CDR3 DNA reads TGTGCCAGCAGGTCGACAGGGGCCTCATATGGCTACACCTTC. This encodes CASRSTGASYGYTF. J is TRBJ1-2 and V is TRBV28; TRBD1 matches 8 bases. The CDR3 contains 14 residues. V shed 6 bases, J shed 5 bases, and the junction held 8 bases outside the gene matches. Germline CDR1 and CDR2: MDHEN and SYDVKM.